This T cell receptor beta chain was identified during a study of T-cell memory formation after mild COVID-19. This clonotype has more than one count but fewer than ten. The antigen is unknown. Study-level points and caveats: Largely, contracting CD4+ clones fell within CM and EM, and contracting CD8+ clones within EMRA. In pre-infection memory, a portion of responding clones appeared, which suggested that cross-reactive memory joined. Clones that shrank (day 15 to 85) were balanced CD4/CD8, whereas later expanders leaned CD4+.

Sample barcodes and UMIs were carried by the TCR alpha and TCR beta cDNA libraries that 5'RACE generated with constant-segment primers. TCRdb reprocessed the 5' RACE reads with MiXCR, giving one entry per CDR3 protein. Of some 600,000 distinct CDR3 sequences in the sample, 15% to 20% were seen once. The TCR comes from an adult woman who had mild COVID-19 (a few samples of this study predate the infection). Cell type and time point are not known. Sequenced input: PBMCs or a T cell subset sorted from them (not recorded which).

The CDR3: CASSRSGGALETQYF. The CDR3 DNA follows: TGTGCCAGCAGTAGAAGCGGGGGGGCCTTAGAGACCCAGTACTTC. This chain joins TRBV3-1 and TRBJ2-5; TRBD2 aligns across 10 bases. The CDR3 has 15 amino acids. Germline CDR1 reads LGHDT; CDR2 reads YNNKEL (reference sequence). J lost 4 bases, V lost 6 bases, and 8 bases had no gene match.